The 20 T cell receptor beta chains in this list originate from one sample, sequenced in a study of T-cell reconstitution after alpha-beta-depleted transplantation in children. Unique molecular identifiers were used in preparing the TCRbeta library. TCRdb passed the PCR reads through MiXCR, listing each CDR3 protein once. The data show about 540,000 distinct CDR3 sequences, about a sixth seen once. This specimen consisted of PBMCs from the stem cell graft donor, obtained from the stem cell graft. These receptors all stem from a human donor who donated a stem cell graft to a child with acute lymphoblastic leukemia.

This clonotype has just a few counts. This rearrangement joins TRBV29-1 to TRBJ2-2; TRBD1 or TRBD2 may be the D gene (5 bases each). The germline V gene encodes CDR1 SQVTM and CDR2 ANQGSEA. Trimming stripped 4 bases from V and 4 bases from J, with 16 bases between. The CDR3 has 15 residues. The CDR3 sequence is CSVGGPGWSTGELFF. CDR3 nucleotides: TGCAGCGTTGGGGGCCCGGGGTGGAGCACCGGGGAGCTGTTTTTT.

This clonotype appeared many times. The gene calls are TRBV7-3 and TRBJ2-2, with D perhaps matching TRBD2 (5 bases). Trimming cost V 1 base and J 8 bases, with 14 bases left between them. This CDR3 is built from 15 residues. Germline assignment: CDR1 SGHTA and CDR2 FQGTGA. As DNA, the CDR3 is TGTGCCAGCAGCTTAAACCCTAGCCCGAGAGGGGAGCTGTTTTTT. It is translated as CASSLNPSPRGELFF.

This clonotype has more than one count but fewer than ten. The chain uses TRBV12-3 or TRBV12-4 and TRBJ2-2; 15 bases align to TRBD2. The CDR3 is 15 residues long. After removal of 4 bases from V and 10 bases from J, the junction contained 4 bases not matched to a gene. The CDR3 DNA is TGTGCCAGCAGTTGGACTAGCGGGAGGGTAGAGGAGCTGTTTTTT. Amino acid sequence: CASSWTSGRVEELFF.

This rearrangement joins TRBV29-1 to TRBJ1-1; 8 positions agree with TRBD1. The CDR3 sequence is 12 residues long. CDR1 SQVTM and CDR2 ANQGSEA come from the germline V gene. The CDR3 DNA reads as TGCAGGGCCCAGGGGGCCCAATTTGAAGCTTTCTTT. Translating it yields CRAQGAQFEAFF.

This clonotype was seen a handful of times. V is TRBV19 and J is TRBJ1-6; perhaps TRBD1 as D (5 bases). CDR1 LNHDA and CDR2 SQIVND come from the germline V gene (reference sequence). CDR3 length equals 17 residues. V lost 5 bases to trimming and J lost 3 bases, with 17 bases between them. CDR3 residues: CASSPQGGLGYNSPLHF. The CDR3 bases are TGTGCCAGTAGTCCTCAGGGCGGACTTGGCTATAATTCACCCCTCCACTTT.

The chain combines TRBV29-1 with TRBJ1-4; tentative D call: TRBD1 (5 bases). The CDR3 loop spans 15 amino acids. Trimming left V 6 bases short and J 8 bases short, with 22 bases between. CDR1 is SQVTM, CDR2 ANQGSEA, per germline. CDR3 protein: CSVQPAGREREKLFF. The CDR3 bases are TGCAGCGTCCAGCCCGCCGGCAGGGAGCGGGAAAAACTGTTTTTT. The full variable domain, with the rest looked up from reference TRBV29-1 and TRBJ1-4, is SAVISQKPSRDICQRGTSLTIQCQVDSQVTMMFWYRQQPGQSLTLIATANQGSEATYESGFVIDKFPISRPNLTFSTLTVSNMSPEDSSIYLCSVQPAGREREKLFFGSGTQLSVL.

Only a few counts were recorded for this clonotype. CDR3 coding DNA: TGTGCCAGCAGACTCGGGACAGGGGTGGCTTTCTTT. Residues: CASRLGTGVAFF. This sequence joins TRBV6-5 and TRBJ1-1; 10 nucleotides align to TRBD1. Losses at the gene ends were 6 bases for V and 11 bases for J; bases not matched to a gene: 6. Germline V gene sequence: CDR1 MNHEY, CDR2 SVGAGI. This CDR3 is 12 amino acids long.

The chain recombines TRBV11-2 with TRBJ2-5, with D perhaps matching TRBD2 (5 bases). The CDR3 has 16 amino acids. The germline CDR1 and CDR2 sequences are SGHAT and FQNNGV. V was cut by 1 base and J by 5 bases, with 17 bases left in between. CDR3 region: CASSLGSVGERETQYF. In nucleotides, the CDR3 is TGTGCCAGCAGCTTAGGATCAGTCGGGGAGCGGGAGACCCAGTACTTC. Using reference TRBV11-2 and TRBJ2-5 for the parts outside the CDR3, the full variable domain is EAGVAQSPRYKIIEKRQSVAFWCNPISGHATLYWYQQILGQGPKLLIQFQNNGVVDDSQLPKDRFSAERLKGVDSTLKIQPAKLEDSAVYLCASSLGSVGERETQYFGPGTRLLVL.

The chain links TRBV5-6 to TRBJ1-6; TRBD1 aligns across 8 bases. V trimming: 3 bases; J trimming: 10 bases; junction bases outside the gene matches: 6. There are 14 residues in the CDR3. The germline CDR1 and CDR2 sequences are SGHDT and YYEEEE. CDR3 sequence: CASSSGQGRSPLHF. The CDR3, as DNA: TGTGCCAGCAGCTCCGGACAGGGCCGGTCACCCCTCCACTTT.

This clonotype was counted a few times. J is TRBJ2-2 and V is TRBV20-1; D unresolved. Germline CDR1 and CDR2: DFQATT and SNEGSKA (reference sequence). The CDR3 runs to 15 residues. V lost 0 bases and J lost 7, with 15 bases in between. The DNA for the CDR3 is TGCAGTGCTAGAGATGAGTACGTCTACTTCGGGGAGCTGTTTTTT. Translating it yields CSARDEYVYFGELFF.

The V and J genes are TRBV7-3 and TRBJ2-7; 8 nucleotides align to TRBD2. There are 15 residues in the CDR3. V dropped 2 bases and J dropped 6; count of bases not matched to a gene: 9. Per germline, CDR1 SGHTA and CDR2 FQGTGA. Here the CDR3 DNA reads TGTGCCAGCAGCTTATTCGGGGGGGCAGGAGCCGAGCAGTACTTC. Protein sequence: CASSLFGGAGAEQYF.

V is TRBV20-1 and J is TRBJ2-1; TRBD2 aligns across 9 bases. From germline, CDR1 is DFQATT and CDR2 SNEGSKA (reference sequence). CDR3 length: 16 amino acids. V lost 6 bases to trimming and J lost 2 bases; unmatched junction nucleotides: 11. DNA for the CDR3: TGCAGTGCCCCAAAGGGTAGCGGGAGCCCCTACAATGAGCAGTTCTTC. Protein product: CSAPKGSGSPYNEQFF.

V is TRBV2 and J is TRBJ2-1; D gene ambiguous. Germline V lookup: CDR1 SNHLY, CDR2 FYNNEI. The CDR3 is made up of 13 amino acids. V lost 6 bases, J lost 5 bases, and 11 bases lay in between. The CDR3 region has the DNA TGTGCCAGCAGGGGCAGGTTGGACAATGAGCAGTTCTTC. This codes for CASRGRLDNEQFF.

The chain carries TRBV6-6 and TRBJ2-1, with 11 bases fitting TRBD2. The CDR3 consists of 11 residues. The J segment lost 10 bases and the V segment lost 9 bases, leaving 2 bases of the junction unmatched. Germline V lookup: CDR1 MNHNY, CDR2 SVGAGI (reference sequence). CDR3 region: CASGLAGEQFF. The CDR3 coding sequence is TGTGCCAGTGGACTAGCGGGCGAGCAGTTCTTC.

The gene calls are TRBV7-3 and TRBJ2-3, with no clear D. The CDR3 is 15 amino acids. Germline values: CDR1 SGHTA, CDR2 FQGTGA. Trimming left V 5 bases short and J 2 bases short, with 14 bases between. In DNA, the CDR3 is TGTGCCAGCAGCCCCATTGGCGCCCCCACAGATACGCAGTATTTT. Its translation: CASSPIGAPTDTQYF. Based on the CDR3 plus reference TRBV7-3 and TRBJ2-3, the full variable domain is GAGVSQTPSNKVTEKGKYVELRCDPISGHTALYWYRQSLGQGPEFLIYFQGTGAADDSGLPNDRFFAVRPEGSVSTLKIQRTERGDSAVYLCASSPIGAPTDTQYFGPGTRLTVL.

The J gene is TRBJ2-7, the V gene TRBV5-6; TRBD2 matches 7 bases. CDR1 SGHDT and CDR2 YYEEEE come from the germline V gene. This CDR3 has 16 amino acids. V shed 0 bases, J shed 4 bases, and the junction held 10 bases outside the gene matches. The CDR3, as DNA: TGTGCCAGCAGCTTGGCCTCGGGGGGTTCCCTGTACGAGCAGTACTTC. Translated: CASSLASGGSLYEQYF.

The chain carries TRBV3-1 and TRBJ2-5; D is possibly TRBD1 or TRBD2 (5 bases each). Germline V gene sequence: CDR1 LGHDT, CDR2 YNNKEL (reference sequence). The CDR3 runs 15 residues. Trimming pared 0 bases from V and 5 bases from J, leaving 13 bases between. Here the CDR3 reads CASSQEGDGRETQYF. Written as DNA, the CDR3 is TGTGCCAGCAGCCAAGAGGGGGACGGTCGGGAGACCCAGTACTTC.

This chain links TRBV5-1 with TRBJ2-3; tentative D call: TRBD2 (6 bases). Germline V CDR1 and CDR2: SGHRS, YFSETQ. This CDR3 spans 17 amino acids. Trimming shortened V by 0 bases and J by 6 bases, and 20 bases separated the two germline ends. CDR3 region: CASSLAASDPLRDTQYF. The CDR3 bases are TGCGCCAGCAGCTTGGCGGCTAGCGACCCCCTAAGGGATACGCAGTATTTT.

The rearrangement uses TRBV20-1 and TRBJ2-3, with D possibly called TRBD1 or TRBD2 (5 bases each). The germline V gene has CDR1 DFQATT and CDR2 SNEGSKA (reference sequence). The V and J ends lost 6 bases and 8 bases respectively, with 18 bases between them. The CDR3 totals 13 residues. For the CDR3, the DNA is TGCAGTGCCGGACCGGGACGCACGCGTACGCAGTATTTT. Its protein is CSAGPGRTRTQYF.

This clonotype was seen just once. This chain joins TRBV9 and TRBJ2-7; the D is unclear. The germline V and J ends were trimmed by 0 bases and 0 bases, with 7 bases remaining between them. The V gene's germline CDR1 is SGDLS and CDR2 YYNGEE. The CDR3 is 14 amino acids. This CDR3 reads CASSVGGHSYEQYF. Here the CDR3 DNA reads TGTGCCAGCAGCGTAGGGGGTCACTCCTACGAGCAGTACTTC.